This entry lists 13 T cell receptor beta chains sequenced from one sample in a study of T cell responses to AZD1222 COVID-19 vaccine. Assay: immunoSEQ multiplex PCR; the TCRdb copy retains only in-frame clones and omits some. This table has some 87,000 clones, more than 80% appearing once. This specimen was peripheral blood, taken on day 0 of AZD1222 vaccination. These receptor sequences come from an adult in good health.

The chain is built from TRBV9 and TRBJ2-5; possible D gene TRBD2, 5 bases. The CDR3 totals 14 residues. Between the trimmed V and J ends, which lost 0 bases and 1 base, there was a span of 7 bases. Germline-derived CDR1 and CDR2 are SGDLS and YYNGEE. The CDR3 nucleotides read TGTGCCAGCAGCGTAGGGAGGATCCAAGAGACCCAGTACTTC. Protein: CASSVGRIQETQYF. Together with reference TRBV9 and TRBJ2-5, the CDR3 gives the full variable domain: DSGVTQTPKHLITATGQRVTLRCSPRSGDLSVYWYQQSLDQGLQFLIQYYNGEERAKGNILERFSAQQFPDLHSELNLSSLELGDSALYFCASSVGRIQETQYFGPGTRLLVL.

The V and J genes are TRBV27 and TRBJ1-6, with a tentative D call TRBD1 (6 bases). Germline V lookup: CDR1 MNHEY, CDR2 SMNVEV (reference sequence). V was trimmed by 4 bases and J by 5 bases, leaving 15 bases between them. The CDR3 covers 16 residues. In nucleotides, the CDR3 is TGTGCCAGCAGTTCATCGGGCAGGGGAAATAATTCACCCCTCCACTTT. Amino acid sequence: CASSSSGRGNNSPLHF.

J is TRBJ1-5 and V is TRBV27; the D is unclear. Trimming left V 8 bases short and J 2 bases short, with 10 bases between. The CDR3 runs 13 residues. Per germline, CDR1 MNHEY and CDR2 SMNVEV (reference sequence). CDR3 sequence: CASGEVGNQPQHF. DNA for the CDR3: TGTGCCAGCGGCGAGGTCGGCAATCAGCCCCAGCATTTT.

The chain employs TRBV7-9 and TRBJ2-5; perhaps TRBD2 as D (6 bases). Looked up from germline, CDR1 is SEHNR and CDR2 is FQNEAQ (reference sequence). This CDR3 has 14 residues. Trimming took 2 bases from V and 2 from J, leaving 9 bases between them. CDR3: CASSLIGLQETQYF. Here the CDR3 DNA reads TGTGCCAGCAGCTTAATTGGACTACAAGAGACCCAGTACTTC.

This rearrangement joins TRBV5-1 to TRBJ1-4; the match to TRBD1 covers 9 bases. Trimming took 3 bases from V and 6 from J; bases not matched to a gene: 3. In germline, CDR1 is SGHRS, CDR2 YFSETQ. The CDR3 totals 14 residues. The CDR3 nucleotides read TGCGCCAGCAGCTACGGGACAGGGCATGAAAAACTGTTTTTT. Translating gives CASSYGTGHEKLFF.

V usage is TRBV7-2 and J usage is TRBJ1-5; 9 bases map to TRBD1. Unmatched junction bases numbered 1, after V lost 2 bases and J lost 5 bases. Germline values: CDR1 SGHTA, CDR2 FQGNSA. The CDR3 contains 14 residues. CDR3 region: CASSLRTGDQPQHF. The DNA of the CDR3 is TGTGCCAGCAGCTTACGGACAGGGGATCAGCCCCAGCATTTT.

This clone was observed once. This chain links TRBV9 with TRBJ1-1, with D unclear. The V gene lost 1 base and the J gene lost 3 bases, with 7 bases spanning the gap. The CDR3 length is 13 residues. CDR1 and CDR2 (germline): SGDLS, YYNGEE. CDR3 loop: CASSVTTDTEAFF. The CDR3 DNA is TGTGCCAGCAGCGTAACGACGGACACTGAAGCTTTCTTT.

This clone was counted a few times. V gene TRBV7-9 combines with J gene TRBJ2-7; 8 bases agree with TRBD2. The J segment lost 8 bases and the V segment lost 5 bases, leaving 26 bases of the junction unmatched. The V gene's germline CDR1 is SEHNR and CDR2 FQNEAQ (reference sequence). This CDR3 region has 19 residues. DNA of the CDR3: TGTGCCAGCAGCGGGCGTGGGGGCCTGCAGGGCGGGAGGCCGCTTCAGCAGTACTTC. The encoded protein is CASSGRGGLQGGRPLQQYF.

This chain links TRBV20-1 with TRBJ2-5; no reliable D call. The ends were cut back, 6 bases at V and 5 bases at J, with 10 bases in the middle. CDR1 and CDR2 (germline): DFQATT, SNEGSKA (reference sequence). The CDR3 runs 11 residues. CDR3 region: CSALYSETQYF. As DNA, the CDR3 is TGCAGTGCCCTCTATTCGGAGACCCAGTACTTC.

This chain joins TRBV7-2 and TRBJ2-7, with 11 positions matching TRBD2. The ends lost 5 bases at V and 1 base at J; junction bases unmatched: 10. The CDR3 totals 17 residues. CDR1 SGHTA and CDR2 FQGNSA come from the germline V gene. Here the CDR3 reads CASSPSILAGVSYEQYF. For the CDR3, the DNA is TGTGCCAGCAGCCCAAGCATACTAGCGGGAGTATCCTACGAGCAGTACTTC.

The rearrangement links TRBV7-3 to TRBJ2-1, with D hard to call. The V and J ends lost 4 bases and 10 bases respectively, with 14 bases between them. This CDR3 contains 13 residues. The germline CDR1 and CDR2 sequences are SGHTA and FQGTGA. CDR3 residues: CASSYESLGEQFF. Here the CDR3 DNA reads TGTGCCAGCAGCTACGAGTCCCTAGGGGAGCAGTTCTTC.

In DNA, the CDR3 is TGTGCCAGCAGTGGACCTCAATCCAGGGGCAGCAGCTATGGCTACACCTTC. Its translation is CASSGPQSRGSSYGYTF. This sequence joins TRBV6-1 and TRBJ1-2, with D possibly TRBD1 on 6 matching bases. V gave up 4 bases and J gave up 4 bases, with 22 bases separating them. The CDR3 extends over 17 amino acids. CDR1 is MNHNS, CDR2 SASEGT, per germline.

This chain uses TRBV3-1 (or the pseudogene TRBV3-2) with TRBJ1-2; D gene uncertain. The length of the CDR3 is 13 residues. Trimming removed 3 bases from V and 12 bases from J, with 17 bases in between. Germline V gene lookup returns CDR1 LGHDT and CDR2 YNNKEL (reference sequence). The CDR3 DNA is TGTGCCAGCAGCCAGGCAGGAACCCGGGGAAACACCTTC. It codes for CASSQAGTRGNTF.